Sequencing of this T cell receptor (beta chain) was carried out in a study of identical twins. The donors were all healthy and Caucasian. Each CDR3 protein is one row after TCRdb ran MiXCR on the 5' RACE reads. This table has roughly 250,000 distinct CDR3 sequences, around 15% appearing once. Study results and limitations: A partial confounding effect on zero-insertion analyses could come from invariant MAIT and iNKT cells. The models systematically underestimated how much out-of-frame TCR alpha was shared in monozygotic twins.

CDR1 is DFQATT and CDR2 is SNEGSKA in the germline V gene (reference sequence). The CDR3 spans 17 residues. Trimming removed 3 bases from V and 0 bases from J, with 18 bases in between. Of note for this clonotype: Antigen specificity is unknown.

This TCR derives from a woman aged 18-35 years in good health. The sequencing sample was made of memory (CD45RO+) T cells sorted from blood. The rearrangement joins TRBV20-1 to TRBJ2-1; D could derive from TRBD1 or TRBD2 (6 bases each). The CDR3 region has the DNA TGCAGTGCTAGGAATCCCGCTAAGGGGGGCTCCTACAATGAGCAGTTCTTC. It yields the protein CSARNPAKGGSYNEQFF.